The entry that follows covers one TCR beta chain sequence. The data were obtained in a study of cytomegalovirus exposure and HLA in healthy donors. This CDR3 has 13 residues. The V end was cut by 8 bases, the J end by 1 base, with 11 bases between. Germline V lookup: CDR1 SGHAT, CDR2 FQNNGV. TCRdb's copy holds only in-frame clones and misses some; the assay was immunoSEQ multiplex PCR. The table shows 120,000 to 150,000 clones, with about 91% occurring only once. The chain joins TRBV11-2 to TRBJ2-5, with D uncertain. This clonotype was obtained from a woman aged 18-30 years in good health and CMV-seropositive. Material: PBMCs. Written as DNA, the CDR3 is TGTGCCAGCCGGTCAAGTCTCCAAGAGACCCAGTACTTC. Translation gives CASRSSLQETQYF.